These 16 T cell receptor beta chains came from one sample sequenced in a study of blood T cell repertoires in COVID-19. Using immunoSEQ multiplex PCR, the repertoire was profiled, and TCRdb retains in-frame clones only, with some absent. Of under 130,000 clones in the sample, 80% to 90% were seen once. Input material: peripheral blood. The receptors were sampled from a human donor in a cohort sampled during active COVID-19.

The V gene is TRBV6-5, the J gene TRBJ2-1; 8 nucleotides align to TRBD1. Germline CDR1 MNHEY, CDR2 SVGAGI. The V gene end was trimmed by 2 bases and the J gene end by 3 bases; junction bases not matched to a gene: 6. This CDR3 contains 16 residues. The CDR3 nucleotides read TGTGCCAGCAGTTACCAACGGGACAGGTACTACAATGAGCAGTTCTTC. It is translated as CASSYQRDRYYNEQFF.

This chain links TRBV27 with TRBJ1-1; 8 bases fit TRBD1. The ends lost 3 bases at V and 6 bases at J; junction bases unmatched: 6. CDR1 is MNHEY, CDR2 SMNVEV, per germline (reference sequence). This CDR3 is 14 amino acids long. The CDR3 DNA sequence: TGTGCCAGCAGTTTTAGCCAGGGGGCCCCTGAAGCTTTCTTT. Amino acids: CASSFSQGAPEAFF.

Concerning this clone itself: The identical CDR3 is also encoded by other nucleotide sequences in the sample. Written as DNA, the CDR3 is TGTGCCAGCAGCCCAACAGGGGATCGCACTGAAGCTTTCTTT. Translating gives CASSPTGDRTEAFF. The chain combines TRBV9 with TRBJ1-1, with TRBD1 matching 7 bases. This CDR3 has 14 residues. J lost 4 bases, V lost 4 bases, and 7 bases had no gene match. Per the germline V gene, CDR1 is SGDLS and CDR2 is YYNGEE.

The J gene is TRBJ1-5, the V gene TRBV4-1; 7 bases are a match to TRBD1. Germline values: CDR1 MGHRA, CDR2 YSYEKL. This CDR3 has 15 amino acids. V lost 4 bases and J lost 2; bases outside the gene matches: 5. The CDR3 nucleotides read TGCGCCAGCAGCCTGACAGGGCGAGGCAATCAGCCCCAGCATTTT. Translation: CASSLTGRGNQPQHF.

In this sample, this clone turned up a few times. The chain combines TRBV10-3 with TRBJ2-7, with 8 bases aligning to TRBD2. V trimming: 6 bases; J trimming: 3 bases; junction bases outside the gene matches: 4. The CDR3 extends over 13 amino acids. In germline, CDR1 is ENHRY, CDR2 SYGVKD. CDR3 sequence reads: CAISGSGGYEQYF. As DNA, the CDR3 is TGTGCCATCAGCGGAAGCGGGGGCTACGAGCAGTACTTC.

The chain has TRBV6-6 and TRBJ1-5; D is possibly TRBD1 (5 bases). Germline lookup yields CDR1 MNHNY and CDR2 SVGAGI (reference sequence). The germline V and J ends were trimmed by 5 bases and 0 bases, with 17 bases remaining between them. This CDR3 contains 17 residues. This CDR3 is CASSPGHRLYSNQPQHF. As DNA, the CDR3 is TGTGCCAGCAGTCCCGGACACCGCCTTTATAGCAATCAGCCCCAGCATTTT.

Regarding this clone: An end of the junction differs from the germline gene, which may be a read error. The chain recombines TRBV28 with TRBJ1-5; D is possibly TRBD1 (6 bases). The CDR3 loop spans 12 amino acids. Germline V gene lookup returns CDR1 MDHEN and CDR2 SYDVKM. The CDR3 spells CASSTRTAPYLF. DNA of the CDR3: TGTGCCAGCAGTACTAGGACAGCGCCCTATCTTTTT.

The genes are TRBV28 and TRBJ1-6; D gene unclear. CDR3 length: 16 amino acids. Germline V lookup: CDR1 MDHEN, CDR2 SYDVKM. Trimming pared 6 bases from V and 0 bases from J, leaving 12 bases between. This chain's CDR3 is CASRATPGSYNSPLHF. CDR3 bases: TGTGCCAGCAGGGCCACCCCTGGCTCCTATAATTCACCCCTCCACTTT.

In its sample, this clone was seen once. This sequence joins TRBV9 and TRBJ2-2, with D tentatively TRBD2 (6 bases). Trimming pared 0 bases from V and 2 bases from J, leaving 8 bases between. The V gene's germline CDR1 is SGDLS and CDR2 YYNGEE. The CDR3 covers 15 residues. The CDR3 sequence is CASSVAAGNTGELFF. The CDR3 DNA reads as TGTGCCAGCAGCGTAGCTGCGGGAAACACCGGGGAGCTGTTTTTT.

The genes are TRBV28 and TRBJ2-7; 9 bases match TRBD1. The CDR3 is 15 amino acids. Germline CDR1 reads MDHEN; CDR2 reads SYDVKM. V lost 7 bases to trimming and J lost 2 bases; unmatched junction nucleotides: 9. The CDR3 here is CASISGTGIPYEQYF. The CDR3 region has the DNA TGTGCCAGCATCTCAGGGACAGGGATTCCCTACGAGCAGTACTTC.

The J gene is TRBJ2-5, the V gene TRBV21-1; the table calls TRBD1, which could not be checked here. TRBV21-1 is reported as a pseudogene. The CDR3 spans 20 residues. The CDR3 sequence is CASSKAVGAPHRRPGQTQYF. The CDR3 DNA sequence: TGTGCCAGCAGCAAAGCTGTGGGGGCTCCTCACCGACGGCCTGGACAGACCCAGTACTTC.

This clone appeared once. Within the sample, other DNA sequences also encode this same CDR3. The chain links TRBV5-1 to TRBJ2-5, with D possibly TRBD2 on 5 matching bases. Germline V gene sequence: CDR1 SGHRS, CDR2 YFSETQ. The CDR3 has 13 residues. Trimming removed 0 bases at V and 4 bases at J, with 7 bases between. The CDR3 sequence: CASSLGGGETQYF. The CDR3 region has the DNA TGCGCCAGCAGCTTGGGAGGAGGAGAGACCCAGTACTTC.

CDR3 residues: CASGLVSRHISYEQYF. The CDR3 DNA reads as TGTGCTAGTGGTTTGGTCTCTCGACATATCTCCTACGAGCAGTACTTC. This chain uses TRBV12-5 with TRBJ2-7; no firm D call. V was cut by 0 bases and J by 0 bases, with 12 bases left in between. Germline assignment: CDR1 LGHNT and CDR2 FRNRAP. The CDR3 is 16 residues long.

The chain is built from TRBV5-1 and TRBJ2-3, with a tentative D call TRBD1 (5 bases). Trimming took 2 bases from V and 6 from J, leaving 13 bases between them. The CDR3 loop spans 14 amino acids. The germline gives CDR1 SGHRS, CDR2 YFSETQ. The CDR3 region is CASSFAGITDTQYF. CDR3 nucleotides: TGCGCCAGCAGCTTCGCAGGGATCACGGATACGCAGTATTTT. Together with reference TRBV5-1 and TRBJ2-3, the CDR3 gives the full variable domain: KAGVTQTPRYLIKTRGQQVTLSCSPISGHRSVSWYQQTPGQGLQFLFEYFSETQRNKGNFPGRFSGRQFSNSRSEMNVSTLELGDSALYLCASSFAGITDTQYFGPGTRLTVL.

This chain connects TRBV11-2 to TRBJ2-2; the match to TRBD1 covers 7 bases. The CDR3 spans 15 residues. CDR1 and CDR2 (germline): SGHAT, FQNNGV. V dropped 5 bases and J dropped 1; count of bases not matched to a gene: 4. This CDR3 is CASSIAGGNTGELFF. In DNA, the CDR3 is TGTGCCAGCAGCATAGCAGGGGGGAACACCGGGGAGCTGTTTTTT.

In this sample, this clone turned up a few times. This chain joins TRBV6-2 or TRBV6-3 and TRBJ1-3, with TRBD1 as a possible D gene (5 bases). The germline gives CDR1 MNHEY, CDR2 SVGEGT. Trimming shortened V by 4 bases and J by 0 bases, and 10 bases separated the two germline ends. This CDR3 is built from 15 residues. CDR3 bases: TGTGCCAGCAGTTCCGGGGGATCCTCTGGAAACACCATATATTTT. Amino acid sequence: CASSSGGSSGNTIYF.